A single sample is the source of the 27 T cell receptor beta chains below, sequenced in a study of beta chain features in type 1 diabetes. cDNA synthesis used the whole RNA isolate, giving expressed TCRB sequences. Sequenced by immunoSEQ multiplex PCR; TCRdb stores in-frame clones only, minus some. This sample has over 500,000 clones, with roughly a sixth found just once. Sequenced input: naive CD4+ T cells from blood. These receptors came from a man aged 18 to 30 in good health.

As to this clone: Other DNA sequences from this sample encode an identical CDR3 as well. V gene TRBV9 combines with J gene TRBJ2-7; D not certain. CDR3 length: 11 residues. Germline V CDR1 and CDR2: SGDLS, YYNGEE. Trimming removed 0 bases at V and 7 bases at J, with 5 bases between. CDR3: CASSVGREQYF. Here the CDR3 DNA reads TGTGCCAGCAGCGTAGGCAGGGAGCAGTACTTC.

Remarks on this clone: An end of the junction differs from the germline gene, which may be a read error. The CDR3 reads CASGFNSNQPQHF. The CDR3 coding sequence is TGTGCCAGCGGTTTTAATAGCAATCAGCCCCAGCATTTT. The V call is TRBV28, the J call TRBJ1-5; D not certain. The germline V gene encodes CDR1 MDHEN and CDR2 SYDVKM. The CDR3 loop spans 13 amino acids.

V and J are TRBV5-4 and TRBJ2-3; 7 nucleotides align to TRBD2. Trimming removed 4 bases from V and 7 bases from J; junction bases left unmatched: 12. This CDR3 is 15 amino acids long. The germline gives CDR1 SGHNT, CDR2 YYREEE (reference sequence). The CDR3: CASSQSVGGGNTQYF. CDR3 in DNA: TGTGCCAGCAGCCAAAGTGTGGGCGGGGGAAATACGCAGTATTTT.

The chain recombines TRBV28 with TRBJ1-2; D may be TRBD1 (6 bases). This CDR3 is built from 12 residues. The germline V and J ends were trimmed by 3 bases and 7 bases, with 9 bases remaining between them. Germline V CDR1 and CDR2: MDHEN, SYDVKM. In DNA, the CDR3 is TGTGCCAGCAGTTTTAACAGGGTTGGCTACACCTTC. It translates to CASSFNRVGYTF.

Comments on this clone: At the DNA level, this CDR3 is encoded by other sequences in the same sample as well. The chain recombines TRBV19 with TRBJ2-1; no reliable D call. V gave up 4 bases and J gave up 4 bases, with 2 bases separating them. This CDR3 contains 11 residues. Germline CDR1 reads LNHDA; CDR2 reads SQIVND (reference sequence). This chain's CDR3 is CASSTYNEQFF. The CDR3 nucleotides are TGTGCCAGTAGTACGTACAATGAGCAGTTCTTC.

The genes are TRBV27 and TRBJ1-6; the D is unclear. This CDR3 contains 15 residues. Trimming took 1 base from V and 10 from J, leaving 14 bases between them. The V gene's germline CDR1 is MNHEY and CDR2 SMNVEV (reference sequence). CDR3 amino acids: CASSLFVRSGSPLHF. The CDR3 region has the DNA TGTGCCAGCAGTTTATTTGTCAGGTCGGGGTCACCCCTCCACTTT.

J is TRBJ2-7 and V is TRBV19; D is unclear. The V gene's germline CDR1 is LNHDA and CDR2 SQIVND (reference sequence). Trimming cost V 3 bases and J 1 base, with 7 bases left between them. The CDR3 runs to 13 residues. CDR3 in amino acids: CASSIPTSYEQYF. The CDR3 DNA reads as TGTGCCAGTAGTATCCCGACATCCTACGAGCAGTACTTC.

This clone showed up just a few times. V and J are TRBV5-6 and TRBJ2-4; TRBD2 is a possible D gene (5 bases). The CDR3 consists of 16 residues. CDR1 SGHDT and CDR2 YYEEEE come from the germline V gene. The V end was cut by 5 bases, the J end by 3 bases, with 18 bases between. The CDR3 bases are TGTGCCAGCAGACGTACGCGGGTCTCTGACAAAAACATTCAGTACTTC. Amino acid sequence: CASRRTRVSDKNIQYF.

The V gene is TRBV5-4, the J gene TRBJ2-7, with 9 bases fitting TRBD1. V dropped 4 bases and J dropped 3; count of bases not matched to a gene: 8. Germline V gene data show CDR1 as SGHNT and CDR2 as YYREEE (reference sequence). The CDR3 has 15 residues. The CDR3 sequence is CASSPNRGRFYEQYF. CDR3 DNA sequence: TGTGCCAGCAGCCCCAACAGGGGGCGCTTCTACGAGCAGTACTTC. The complete variable domain, with remaining parts taken from reference TRBV5-4 and TRBJ2-7, reads ETGVTQSPTHLIKTRGQQVTLRCSSQSGHNTVSWYQQALGQGPQFIFQYYREEENGRGNFPPRFSGLQFPNYSSELNVNALELDDSALYLCASSPNRGRFYEQYFGPGTRLTVT.

This clone was found a few times. The chain carries TRBV4-2 and TRBJ2-1, with D hard to call. CDR1 and CDR2 from the germline V gene are LGHNA and YNFKEQ. The CDR3 is 14 amino acids. Deletions cut 1 base from V and 8 bases from J, with 12 bases between. CDR3: CASSQGQEVYEQFF. The CDR3 coding sequence is TGTGCCAGCAGCCAAGGTCAGGAAGTATATGAGCAGTTCTTC.

This sequence joins TRBV6-5 and TRBJ1-1; unclear D gene. The germline gives CDR1 MNHEY, CDR2 SVGAGI. Between the trimmed V and J ends, which lost 5 bases and 0 bases, there was a span of 10 bases. The CDR3 consists of 14 residues. CDR3 in DNA: TGTGCCAGCAGTCGAAGATCTCTGAACACTGAAGCTTTCTTT. This codes for CASSRRSLNTEAFF.

This clone appeared a few times. This CDR3 reads CASSPQGRNYGYTF. CDR3 DNA sequence: TGTGCCAGCAGCCCACAGGGTAGGAACTATGGCTACACCTTC. This rearrangement joins TRBV9 to TRBJ1-2, with a possible D match to TRBD1 (6 bases). CDR1 and CDR2 from the germline V gene are SGDLS and YYNGEE. The CDR3 length is 14 residues. Trimming stripped 4 bases from V and 2 bases from J, with 12 bases between.

This chain uses TRBV7-3 with TRBJ1-1; weak D call: TRBD1 (6 bases). The V end was cut by 5 bases, the J end by 1 base, with 23 bases between. The V gene's germline CDR1 is SGHTA and CDR2 FQGTGA. The CDR3 is made up of 18 amino acids. The CDR3: CASSPSPTGMGGNTEAFF. The CDR3 nucleotides are TGTGCCAGCAGCCCGTCCCCCACAGGGATGGGTGGGAACACTGAAGCTTTCTTT.

The V gene is TRBV5-4, the J gene TRBJ1-1; TRBD1 matches 8 bases. The CDR3 totals 20 residues. The germline gives CDR1 SGHNT, CDR2 YYREEE (reference sequence). J gave up 0 bases and V 0 bases, and 16 bases lay outside the gene matches. The CDR3 nucleotides are TGTGCCAGCAGCTTGGAGCGGTCTTGGACAGGGAGGGTCATGAACACTGAAGCTTTCTTT. Amino acid sequence: CASSLERSWTGRVMNTEAFF.

This clone was found a few times. The chain links TRBV13 to TRBJ1-1; 9 bases match TRBD1. The V segment lost 5 bases and the J segment 0 bases; nucleotides outside the gene matches: 13. This CDR3 contains 18 residues. Looked up from germline, CDR1 is PRHDT and CDR2 is FYEKMQ (reference sequence). The CDR3 is CASSPTPWDRAMNTEAFF. The CDR3 region has the DNA TGTGCCAGCAGCCCCACCCCCTGGGACAGGGCAATGAACACTGAAGCTTTCTTT.

This clone came up a few times. Here the CDR3 DNA reads TGTGCCAGCAGCCGGGACAGAGTCACCGGGGAGCTGTTTTTT. Its translation: CASSRDRVTGELFF. V gene TRBV11-1 combines with J gene TRBJ2-2; 7 positions agree with TRBD1. CDR3 length: 14 amino acids. CDR1 is SGHAT, CDR2 FQDESV, per germline (reference sequence). V lost 5 bases to trimming and J lost 4 bases; unmatched junction nucleotides: 4.

The genes are TRBV7-2 and TRBJ2-5; no clear D gene. The CDR3 has 13 residues. V dropped 1 base and J dropped 5 bases, with 8 bases sitting between them. Germline CDR1 and CDR2: SGHTA and FQGNSA. The DNA of the CDR3 is TGTGCCAGCAGCTTAGTGCGGCGGGAGACCCAGTACTTC. Its protein is CASSLVRRETQYF.

This clone showed up just a few times. The chain employs TRBV2 and TRBJ2-1; TRBD1 matches 9 bases. Germline-derived CDR1 and CDR2 are SNHLY and FYNNEI. V trimming: 6 bases; J trimming: 1 base; junction bases outside the gene matches: 4. CDR3 size: 15 residues. This chain's CDR3 is CASRTDRGSYNEQFF. In DNA form, the CDR3 reads TGTGCCAGCAGGACGGACAGGGGTTCCTACAATGAGCAGTTCTTC. Full variable domain (remainder filled in from reference TRBV2 and TRBJ2-1): EPEVTQTPSHQVTQMGQEVILRCVPISNHLYFYWYRQILGQKVEFLVSFYNNEISEKSEIFDDQFSVERPDGSNFTLKIRSTKLEDSAMYFCASRTDRGSYNEQFFGPGTRLTVL.

This clone was seen more than once but under ten times. This chain uses TRBV5-4 with TRBJ2-5, with D maybe TRBD2 (5 bases). The CDR3 sequence is 13 residues long. Germline CDR1 SGHNT, CDR2 YYREEE (reference sequence). The germline V and J ends were trimmed by 2 bases and 2 bases, with 7 bases remaining between them. Here the CDR3 DNA reads TGTGCCAGCAGCTTACGGGGACAAGAGACCCAGTACTTC. It specifies CASSLRGQETQYF.

The V call is TRBV13, the J call TRBJ1-2; 7 bases align to TRBD1. Germline CDR1 PRHDT, CDR2 FYEKMQ (reference sequence). The trim removed 4 bases at V and 10 bases at J, leaving 9 bases unmatched. The CDR3 is 13 amino acids. CDR3 bases: TGTGCCAGCAGCTCTCGGGACAGCGGCCCCTACACCTTC. Its protein product is CASSSRDSGPYTF.

The chain joins TRBV4-1 to TRBJ1-1, with D unresolved. Germline V CDR1 and CDR2: MGHRA, YSYEKL. The CDR3 has 15 residues. Trimming took 0 bases from V and 3 from J, leaving 11 bases between them. This CDR3 is CASSQDWAGYTEAFF. In nucleotides, the CDR3 is TGCGCCAGCAGCCAAGATTGGGCGGGGTACACTGAAGCTTTCTTT.

This clone has only a few counts. The chain joins TRBV25-1 to TRBJ2-7; 8 positions agree with TRBD1. Unmatched junction bases numbered 4, after V lost 6 bases and J lost 3 bases. The CDR3 is 13 residues long. Per the germline V gene, CDR1 is MGHDK and CDR2 is SYGVNS. The CDR3 nucleotides are TGTGCCAGCAGCCGGACAGGGAACTACGAGCAGTACTTC. Amino acid sequence: CASSRTGNYEQYF.

The sample holds a few counts of this clone. This chain links TRBV5-6 with TRBJ1-5; no clear D gene. V lost 4 bases and J lost 0, with 5 bases in between. The CDR3 has 13 amino acids. In germline, CDR1 is SGHDT, CDR2 YYEEEE. The CDR3 loop is CASSRYSNQPQHF. The CDR3 nucleotides read TGTGCCAGCAGCCGCTATAGCAATCAGCCCCAGCATTTT.

J is TRBJ2-5 and V is TRBV6-5; no clear D. V lost 0 bases and J lost 5, with 7 bases in between. The CDR3 runs to 13 residues. Per germline, CDR1 MNHEY and CDR2 SVGAGI. The CDR3: CASSYSRVETQYF. CDR3 nucleotide sequence: TGTGCCAGCAGTTACTCTCGGGTGGAGACCCAGTACTTC.

V is TRBV5-4 and J is TRBJ2-1; D not resolved. CDR1 SGHNT and CDR2 YYREEE come from the germline V gene (reference sequence). V lost 4 bases to trimming and J lost 4 bases, with 6 bases between them. The CDR3 has 12 residues. The CDR3 sequence: CASSVTYNEQFF. Written as DNA, the CDR3 is TGTGCCAGCAGCGTCACTTACAATGAGCAGTTCTTC. Using reference TRBV5-4 and TRBJ2-1 for the parts outside the CDR3, the full variable domain is ETGVTQSPTHLIKTRGQQVTLRCSSQSGHNTVSWYQQALGQGPQFIFQYYREEENGRGNFPPRFSGLQFPNYSSELNVNALELDDSALYLCASSVTYNEQFFGPGTRLTVL.

The chain combines TRBV9 with TRBJ2-7; maybe TRBD2 (6 bases). Trimming shortened V by 4 bases and J by 7 bases, and 15 bases separated the two germline ends. Germline V lookup: CDR1 SGDLS, CDR2 YYNGEE. This CDR3 has 13 amino acids. In DNA, the CDR3 is TGTGCCAGCAGCTTTCGACCGGCGGGGGAGCAGTACTTC. Translated, it gives CASSFRPAGEQYF.

This chain connects TRBV14 to TRBJ2-3; D might be TRBD2 (6 bases). The CDR3 runs 18 residues. Germline loops: CDR1 SGHDN, CDR2 FVKESK. Trimming left V 2 bases short and J 6 bases short, with 24 bases between. The CDR3 loop is CASSQRRLARGKGDTQYF. The DNA for the CDR3 is TGTGCCAGCAGCCAAAGACGGCTAGCGAGGGGAAAAGGGGATACGCAGTATTTT. Together with reference TRBV14 and TRBJ2-3, the CDR3 gives the full variable domain: EAGVTQFPSHSVIEKGQTVTLRCDPISGHDNLYWYRRVMGKEIKFLLHFVKESKQDESGMPNNRFLAERTGGTYSTLKVQPAELEDSGVYFCASSQRRLARGKGDTQYFGPGTRLTVL.